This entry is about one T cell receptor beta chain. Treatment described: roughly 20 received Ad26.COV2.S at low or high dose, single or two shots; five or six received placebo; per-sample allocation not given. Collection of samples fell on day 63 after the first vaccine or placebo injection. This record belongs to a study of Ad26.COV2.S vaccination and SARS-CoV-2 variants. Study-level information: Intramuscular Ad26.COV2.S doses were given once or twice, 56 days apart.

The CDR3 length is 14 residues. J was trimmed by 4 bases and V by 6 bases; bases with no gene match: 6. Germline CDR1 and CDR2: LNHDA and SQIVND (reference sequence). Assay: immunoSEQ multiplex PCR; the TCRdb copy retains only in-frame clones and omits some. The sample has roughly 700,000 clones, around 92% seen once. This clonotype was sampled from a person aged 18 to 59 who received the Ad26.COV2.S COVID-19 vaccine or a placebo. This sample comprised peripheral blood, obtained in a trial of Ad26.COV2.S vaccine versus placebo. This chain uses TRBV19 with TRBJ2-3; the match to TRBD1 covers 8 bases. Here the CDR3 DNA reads TGTGCCAGTAGCCGGACAGGGATCGCAGATACGCAGTATTTT. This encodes CASSRTGIADTQYF.